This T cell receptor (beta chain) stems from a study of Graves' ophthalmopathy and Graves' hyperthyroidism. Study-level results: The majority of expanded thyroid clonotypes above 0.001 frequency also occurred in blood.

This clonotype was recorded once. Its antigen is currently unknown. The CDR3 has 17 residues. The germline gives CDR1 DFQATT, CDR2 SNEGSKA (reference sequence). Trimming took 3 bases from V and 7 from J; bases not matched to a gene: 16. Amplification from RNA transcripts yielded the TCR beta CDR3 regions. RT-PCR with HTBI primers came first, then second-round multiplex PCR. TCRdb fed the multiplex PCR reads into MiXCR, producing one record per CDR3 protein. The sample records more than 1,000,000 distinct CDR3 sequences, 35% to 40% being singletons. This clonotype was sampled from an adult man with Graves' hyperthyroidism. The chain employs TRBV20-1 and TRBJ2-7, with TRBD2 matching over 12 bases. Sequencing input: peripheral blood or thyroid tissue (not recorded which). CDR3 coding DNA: TGCAGTGCTAGTTTTGGACTAGCGGGAACTTTGGATCGTGAGCAGTACTTC. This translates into CSASFGLAGTLDREQYF.